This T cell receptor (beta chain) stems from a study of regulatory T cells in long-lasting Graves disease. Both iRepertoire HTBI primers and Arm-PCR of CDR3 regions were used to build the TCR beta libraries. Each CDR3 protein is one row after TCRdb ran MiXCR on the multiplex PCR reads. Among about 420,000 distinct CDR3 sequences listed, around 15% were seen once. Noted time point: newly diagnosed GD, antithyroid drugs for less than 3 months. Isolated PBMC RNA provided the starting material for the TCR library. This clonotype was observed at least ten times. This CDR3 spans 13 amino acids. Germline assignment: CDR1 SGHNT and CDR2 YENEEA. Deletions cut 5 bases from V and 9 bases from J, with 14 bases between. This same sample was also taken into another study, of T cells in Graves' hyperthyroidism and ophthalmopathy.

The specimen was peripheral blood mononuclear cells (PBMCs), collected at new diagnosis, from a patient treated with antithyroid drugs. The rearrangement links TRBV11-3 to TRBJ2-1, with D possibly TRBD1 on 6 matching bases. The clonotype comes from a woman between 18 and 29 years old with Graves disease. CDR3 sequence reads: CASSPNTGSEQFF. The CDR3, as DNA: TGTGCCAGCAGCCCGAACACAGGGAGTGAGCAGTTCTTC.